One and the same sample provided the 6 T cell receptor beta chains below, sequenced in a study of post-analysis software for immune sequencing data. Points from the study as a whole: TRBV5-6, TRBV5-1 and TRBV20-1 were among four to six TRBV segments more frequent in patients than controls.

Their antigen targets remain unknown. Unique molecular identifiers had been added to the TCR beta cDNA libraries. A single record per CDR3 protein comes from TCRdb applying MiXCR to the PCR reads. Of some 890,000 distinct CDR3 sequences listed, around 53% are singletons. The source material was blood. The receptors stem from a girl aged 10 to 17 with multiple sclerosis.

The chain links TRBV2 to TRBJ1-1; D is unresolved. CDR3 length: 15 amino acids. CDR1 SNHLY and CDR2 FYNNEI come from the germline V gene. V was shortened by 1 base and J by 2 bases, with 11 bases between the two germline ends. For the CDR3, the DNA is TGTGCCAGCAGTGAAGAATCTTCGGCCAACACTGAAGCTTTCTTT. This translates into CASSEESSANTEAFF.

The V and J genes are TRBV20-1 and TRBJ2-3, with TRBD2 as a possible D gene (6 bases). V was trimmed by 5 bases and J by 2 bases, leaving 11 bases between them. Germline V gene sequence: CDR1 DFQATT, CDR2 SNEGSKA (reference sequence). CDR3 length: 13 residues. This CDR3 is CSAVAEITDTQYF. The CDR3 DNA reads TGCAGTGCTGTAGCGGAGATCACAGATACGCAGTATTTT.

This chain connects TRBV12-3 or TRBV12-4 to TRBJ2-1, with 13 bases lining up with TRBD2. V lost 4 bases to trimming and J lost 5 bases; unmatched junction nucleotides: 5. The length of the CDR3 is 16 residues. The CDR3 protein is CASSSGGLAGNNEQFF. The CDR3, as DNA: TGTGCCAGCAGTTCAGGGGGACTAGCGGGAAACAATGAGCAGTTCTTC.

The J gene is TRBJ2-5, the V gene TRBV12-3 or TRBV12-4, with 8 bases matching TRBD2. TRBJ2-7 explains the end of the DNA better; the J call may be wrong. The CDR3 is 13 residues long. CDR3 coding DNA: TGTGCCAGCAGTAGGACTAGCAGGGGCGAGCAGTACTTC. This gives the protein CASSRTSRGEQYF.

The chain recombines TRBV29-1 with TRBJ2-4; 8 bases match TRBD1. With the DNA end fitting TRBJ2-7 better, the J assignment may be wrong. Germline V gene sequence: CDR1 SQVTM, CDR2 ANQGSEA. The CDR3 spans 14 residues. The chain's CDR3 is CSVGLQGAPGEQYF. The DNA of the CDR3 is TGCAGCGTCGGACTCCAGGGGGCGCCGGGCGAGCAGTACTTC.

This clonotype appeared a few times. The chain couples TRBV5-1 to TRBJ1-5; TRBD1 matches 7 bases. This CDR3 region has 14 residues. Germline-derived CDR1 and CDR2 are SGHRS and YFSETQ. V shed 2 bases, J shed 5 bases, and the junction held 4 bases outside the gene matches. The CDR3 sequence: CASSFGTEDQPQHF. In nucleotides, the CDR3 is TGCGCCAGCAGCTTCGGGACAGAGGATCAGCCCCAGCATTTT. The full variable domain, completed using reference TRBV5-1 and TRBJ1-5, is KAGVTQTPRYLIKTRGQQVTLSCSPISGHRSVSWYQQTPGQGLQFLFEYFSETQRNKGNFPGRFSGRQFSNSRSEMNVSTLELGDSALYLCASSFGTEDQPQHFGDGTRLSIL.